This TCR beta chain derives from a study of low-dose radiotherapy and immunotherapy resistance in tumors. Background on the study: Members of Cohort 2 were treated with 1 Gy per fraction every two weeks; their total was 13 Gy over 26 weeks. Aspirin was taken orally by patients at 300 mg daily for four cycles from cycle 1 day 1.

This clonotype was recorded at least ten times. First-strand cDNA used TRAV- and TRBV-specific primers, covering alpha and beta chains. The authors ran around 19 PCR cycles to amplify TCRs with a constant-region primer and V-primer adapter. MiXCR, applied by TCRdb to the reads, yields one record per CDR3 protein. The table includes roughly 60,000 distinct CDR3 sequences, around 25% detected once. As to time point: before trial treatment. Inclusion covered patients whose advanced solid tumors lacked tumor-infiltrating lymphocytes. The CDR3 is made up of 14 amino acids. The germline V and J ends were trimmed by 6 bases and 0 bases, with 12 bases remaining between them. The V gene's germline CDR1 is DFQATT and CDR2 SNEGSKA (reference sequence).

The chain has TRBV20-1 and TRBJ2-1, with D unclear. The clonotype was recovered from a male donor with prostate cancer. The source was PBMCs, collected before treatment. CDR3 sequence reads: CSAPRVSSYNEQFF. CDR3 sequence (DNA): TGCAGTGCACCTAGGGTCTCCTCCTACAATGAGCAGTTCTTC.